Listed below are T cell receptor beta chains from one sample, sequenced in a study of cytomegalovirus exposure and HLA in healthy donors. TCRdb's table, derived via immunoSEQ multiplex PCR, lists solely in-frame clones and lacks some. The sample has 80,000 to 90,000 clones; 65% to 85% are singletons. Input material: PBMCs. These receptors all stem from a man aged 25 to 40 in good health and CMV-seronegative. CDR3s include the opening cysteine and the closing phenylalanine or tryptophan. A D gene is named only where the DNA matches it firmly. Clone sizes are given selectively: once, few, many, or a class where the clone is expanded.

14	TRBJ2-7	TRBD2	.	TRBV9	CASSSGTSGYEQYF	TGTGCCAGCAGCTCAGGGACTAGCGGCTACGAGCAGTACTTC
15	TRBJ1-5	TRBD1	.	TRBV6-1	CASSWTGGYNQPQHF	TGTGCCAGCAGTTGGACAGGGGGGTACAATCAGCCCCAGCATTTT
15	TRBJ2-3	TRBD2	.	TRBV6-4	CASSEERGVTDTQYF	TGTGCCAGCAGTGAAGAGCGGGGGGTCACAGATACGCAGTATTTT
16	TRBJ1-4	TRBD1	few	TRBV4-3	CASSQGQGLGWEKLFF	TGCGCCAGCAGCCAGGGACAGGGGCTGGGTTGGGAAAAACTGTTTTTT
14	TRBJ2-2	.	once	TRBV9	CASSVATGTGELFF	TGTGCCAGCAGCGTAGCTACAGGGACCGGGGAGCTGTTTTTT
15	TRBJ1-2	TRBD1	few	TRBV7-9	CASSLSRTGVAGYTF	TGTGCCAGCAGCTTATCCCGGACAGGGGTTGCTGGCTACACCTTC
16	TRBJ2-5	TRBD1	.	TRBV7-8	CASSLTRDRVQKTQYF	TGTGCCAGCAGCTTAACCCGGGACAGGGTACAGAAGACCCAGTACTTC
13	TRBJ2-1	.	few	TRBV18	CASSPTRTGEQFF	TGTGCCAGCTCACCGACTAGGACGGGTGAGCAGTTCTTC
13	TRBJ1-5	.	.	TRBV18	CASSPGPDQPQHF	TGTGCCAGCTCACCGGGCCCTGATCAGCCCCAGCATTTT
13	TRBJ2-7	TRBD2	.	TRBV2	CASLREGGHEQYF	TGTGCCAGCCTTAGGGAGGGTGGCCACGAGCAGTACTTC
15	TRBJ1-5	.	once	TRBV15	CATSRDRTPEMSQHF	TGTGCCACCAGCAGAGATCGGACACCGGAGATGTCCCAGCATTTT
13	TRBJ2-5	.	few	TRBV7-6	CASSLAREETQYF	TGTGCCAGCAGCTTAGCCAGGGAAGAGACCCAGTACTTC
13	TRBJ1-1	.	.	TRBV5-5	CASSFSRQSMAFF	TGTGCCAGCAGCTTCTCCCGACAGTCCATGGCTTTCTTT
18	TRBJ2-3	TRBD2	.	TRBV5-1	CASSTGLAGGASTDTQYF	TGCGCCAGCAGCACAGGACTAGCGGGGGGGGCGAGCACAGATACGCAGTATTTT
13	TRBJ1-5	.	few	TRBV6-5	CASSEQDLQPQHF	TGTGCCAGCAGTGAACAGGATTTGCAGCCCCAGCATTTT
18	TRBJ2-6	TRBD1	.	TRBV5-4	CASSLGQGTYSGANVLTF	TGTGCCAGCAGCCTGGGACAGGGTACTTACTCTGGGGCCAACGTCCTGACTTTC
13	TRBJ1-2	TRBD1	.	TRBV7-2	CASRGQGPYGYTF	TGTGCCAGCAGGGGACAGGGTCCCTATGGCTACACCTTC
11	TRBJ2-7	.	.	TRBV20-1	CSARESYEQYF	TGCAGTGCTAGGGAGAGCTACGAGCAGTACTTC
14	TRBJ1-5	.	.	TRBV7-9	CASSSSGGNQPQHF	TGTGCCAGCAGCTCCTCGGGGGGCAATCAGCCCCAGCATTTT
14	TRBJ1-5	.	.	TRBV5-4	CASSSGEIGQPQHF	TGTGCCAGCAGCTCGGGAGAGATCGGACAGCCCCAGCATTTT
11	TRBJ1-2	.	.	TRBV28	CAAGALGGYTF	TGTGCGGCGGGGGCCTTGGGAGGCTACACCTTC
16	TRBJ1-1	.	.	TRBV5-1	CASSAPWGEGGTEAFF	TGCGCCAGCAGCGCCCCGTGGGGGGAGGGAGGCACTGAAGCTTTCTTT
15	TRBJ2-3	TRBD2	.	TRBV11-2	CASSLKQAGTDTQYF	TGTGCCAGCAGCTTAAAACAAGCGGGGACAGATACGCAGTATTTT
15	TRBJ2-5	.	.	TRBV13	CASSLRQGRGETQYF	TGTGCCAGCAGCTTACGGCAGGGGAGGGGAGAGACCCAGTACTTC
14	TRBJ1-2	TRBD1	.	TRBV5-4	CASTPGQTNYGYTF	TGTGCCAGCACACCGGGACAGACTAACTATGGCTACACCTTC
15	TRBJ1-5	.	.	TRBV6-5	CASSPGWTDHQPQHF	TGTGCCAGCAGTCCAGGCTGGACAGATCATCAGCCCCAGCATTTT
15	TRBJ2-3	.	few	TRBV7-9	CASSSQGPRVDTQYF	TGTGCCAGCAGTAGCCAGGGGCCTCGGGTAGATACGCAGTATTTT
15	TRBJ1-4	TRBD1	few	TRBV5-1	CASSLGQGKEEKLFF	TGCGCCAGCAGCTTGGGACAGGGGAAGGAGGAAAAACTGTTTTTT
16	TRBJ1-1	TRBD1	.	TRBV7-2	CASREVGTGMNTEAFF	TGTGCCAGCAGGGAGGTAGGGACAGGGATGAACACTGAAGCTTTCTTT
15	TRBJ1-3	.	.	TRBV9	CASSETGFSGNTIYF	TGTGCCAGCAGCGAAACAGGATTCTCTGGAAACACCATATATTTT
14	TRBJ1-6	.	.	TRBV2	CASKLEGSNSPLHF	TGTGCCAGCAAGCTGGAGGGTAGTAATTCACCCCTCCACTTT
16	TRBJ1-6	TRBD1	.	TRBV19	CASRTYLGQGNSPLHF	TGTGCCAGTAGGACTTACCTGGGACAGGGGAATTCACCCCTCCACTTT
16	TRBJ1-4	TRBD1	.	TRBV6-1	CASSEAPGTGNEKLFF	TGTGCCAGCAGTGAAGCTCCCGGGACAGGGAATGAAAAACTGTTTTTT
16	TRBJ2-7	TRBD1	.	TRBV5-6	CASSLGTGRTPYEQYF	TGTGCCAGCAGCCTCGGGACAGGGCGGACCCCCTACGAGCAGTACTTC
18	TRBJ1-1	.	.	TRBV2	CASSEALGPFSSNTEAFF	TGTGCCAGCAGTGAAGCGCTTGGGCCATTCTCTTCGAACACTGAAGCTTTCTTT
14	TRBJ1-2	.	.	TRBV6-6	CASRPAGSGYGYTF	TGTGCCAGCAGGCCCGCTGGGAGCGGCTATGGCTACACCTTC
14	TRBJ1-2	.	once	TRBV28	CASSPPQDNYGYTF	TGTGCCAGCAGTCCTCCACAGGATAACTATGGCTACACCTTC
17	TRBJ2-2	.	.	TRBV6-1	CASSEARDTLNTGELFF	TGTGCCAGCAGTGAAGCCCGGGACACCCTGAACACCGGGGAGCTGTTTTTT
12	TRBJ1-4	.	.	TRBV19	CASSIRSEKLFF	TGTGCCAGTAGTATACGGAGTGAAAAACTGTTTTTT
14	TRBJ2-1	TRBD2	.	TRBV7-9	CASRGHGRENEQFF	TGTGCCAGCAGGGGACACGGGAGGGAGAATGAGCAGTTCTTC
13	TRBJ2-7	.	.	TRBV6-4	CASSGGERDEQYF	TGTGCCAGCAGTGGTGGGGAGCGGGACGAGCAGTACTTC
17	TRBJ2-2	TRBD2	.	TRBV10-3	CAISPRTSGGGAGELFF	TGTGCCATCAGTCCCCGGACTAGCGGGGGTGGAGCTGGGGAGCTGTTTTTT
14	TRBJ1-2	.	few	TRBV15	CATSRGTGPYGYTF	TGTGCCACCAGCAGAGGAACAGGGCCCTATGGCTACACCTTC